A single sample is the source of the 22 T cell receptor beta chains below, sequenced in a study of T-cell memory formation after mild COVID-19. Each CDR3 protein is one row after TCRdb ran MiXCR on the 5' RACE reads. The profile covers more than 350,000 distinct CDR3 sequences, with about a sixth appearing a single time and under 25% taken by the ten largest. The sequencing input was PBMCs or a T cell subset sorted from them (not recorded which). Receptors were obtained from a man aged 18 to 30 who had mild COVID-19 (a few samples of this study predate the infection). Cell type and time point are not known.

The chain uses TRBV15 and TRBJ1-1, with 10 bases fitting TRBD1. The CDR3 is 16 amino acids. The V segment lost 3 bases and the J segment 6 bases; nucleotides outside the gene matches: 10. Germline CDR1 LNHNV, CDR2 YYDKDF (reference sequence). CDR3 loop: CATSRRTGQGIPEAFF. CDR3 DNA: TGTGCCACCAGCAGGAGAACGGGACAGGGGATTCCTGAAGCTTTCTTT.

This chain joins TRBV6-2 or TRBV6-3 and TRBJ1-2; 7 bases line up with TRBD1. V lost 2 bases, J lost 4 bases, and 10 bases stayed unmatched. The CDR3 length is 16 residues. Germline V gene data show CDR1 as MNHEY and CDR2 as SVGEGT. The CDR3 nucleotides are TGTGCCAGCAGTTACCTCCGACAGGGATTGGGCTATGGCTACACCTTC. Translation: CASSYLRQGLGYGYTF.

The V call is TRBV6-2 or TRBV6-3, the J call TRBJ2-7; TRBD2 matches at 7 bases. Trimming removed 4 bases from V and 0 bases from J; junction bases left unmatched: 6. This CDR3 has 15 amino acids. From germline, CDR1 is MNHEY and CDR2 SVGEGT. The CDR3 bases are TGTGCCAGCAGTTCGTTATGGACTAGCTCCTACGAGCAGTACGTC. Its protein is CASSSLWTSSYEQYV.

The V gene is TRBV6-6, the J gene TRBJ2-3; TRBD1 might be the D (6 bases). The CDR3 runs 14 residues. V was shortened by 6 bases and J by 6 bases, with 16 bases between the two germline ends. Germline loops: CDR1 MNHNY, CDR2 SVGAGI (reference sequence). The CDR3 loop reads CASSASGAGDTQYF. DNA for the CDR3: TGTGCCAGCAGCGCTTCAGGGGCCGGGGATACGCAGTATTTT.

The chain is built from TRBV4-3 and TRBJ2-1; 7 nucleotides agree with TRBD1. Losses at the gene ends were 4 bases for V and 9 bases for J; bases not matched to a gene: 6. Germline V gives CDR1 LGHNA, CDR2 YSLEER. There are 13 residues in the CDR3. The CDR3 DNA sequence: TGCGCCAGCAGCCCGCACAGGGGAGCTGAGCAGTTCTTC. Translated: CASSPHRGAEQFF.

This clonotype was found a few times. The chain employs TRBV7-3 and TRBJ2-1; D is unclear. The CDR3 extends over 15 amino acids. V lost 4 bases and J 6 bases, leaving 16 bases between the germline ends. The germline CDR1 and CDR2 sequences are SGHTA and FQGTGA. CDR3 nucleotide sequence: TGTGCCAGCAGCTCCCCCACCCCCCTTGGCAATGAGCAGTTCTTC. Amino acid sequence: CASSSPTPLGNEQFF.

V and J are TRBV10-3 and TRBJ2-5; D gene uncertain. Per the germline V gene, CDR1 is ENHRY and CDR2 is SYGVKD. V gave up 6 bases and J gave up 3 bases, with 14 bases separating them. The CDR3 extends over 14 amino acids. The CDR3 loop reads CAIRGVGLEETQYF. Here the CDR3 DNA reads TGTGCCATCAGGGGCGTCGGGCTTGAAGAGACCCAGTACTTC.

The sample holds a few counts of this clonotype. This chain connects TRBV18 to TRBJ2-7; TRBD2 aligns across 7 bases. The V and J ends lost 4 bases and 5 bases, in that order; junction bases with no gene match: 11. The CDR3 spans 15 residues. Looked up from germline, CDR1 is KGHSH and CDR2 is LQKENI. CDR3 residues: CASSLATSRGHEQYF. For the CDR3, the DNA is TGTGCCAGCTCACTGGCGACTAGCAGAGGCCACGAGCAGTACTTC.

This clonotype appeared a few times. The chain links TRBV4-3 to TRBJ1-4; TRBD1 matches 7 bases. Looked up from germline, CDR1 is LGHNA and CDR2 is YSLEER. There are 18 residues in the CDR3. J was trimmed by 3 bases and V by 0 bases; bases with no gene match: 10. The DNA for the CDR3 is TGCGCCAGCAGCCAAGATTCCCAGCTGACAGGGTCTAATGAAAAACTGTTTTTT. This encodes CASSQDSQLTGSNEKLFF.

This clonotype appeared a few times. The chain recombines TRBV19 with TRBJ2-7, with 7 bases identical to TRBD2. The ends lost 5 bases at V and 6 bases at J; junction bases unmatched: 10. Germline CDR1 reads LNHDA; CDR2 reads SQIVND (reference sequence). This CDR3 has 14 amino acids. CDR3 protein: CASSFGGGSLEQYF. Written as DNA, the CDR3 is TGTGCCAGTAGTTTCGGCGGGGGTTCACTCGAGCAGTACTTC.

This clonotype was counted only a few times. V usage is TRBV12-3 or TRBV12-4 and J usage is TRBJ2-3; D call uncertain. The V end was cut by 3 bases, the J end by 2 bases, with 6 bases between. This CDR3 region has 13 residues. CDR3 sequence reads: CASSFGTTDTQYF. Written as DNA, the CDR3 is TGTGCCAGCAGTTTTGGCACCACAGATACGCAGTATTTT.

V usage is TRBV15 and J usage is TRBJ1-1; the D gene is possibly TRBD1 (6 bases). V was cut by 5 bases and J by 5 bases, with 18 bases left in between. Germline V gene sequence: CDR1 LNHNV, CDR2 YYDKDF (reference sequence). The CDR3 sequence is 15 residues long. CDR3 bases: TGTGCCACCAGCCGAACCGGGGGCGCGGGAACTGAAGCTTTCTTT. Its protein product is CATSRTGGAGTEAFF.

In its sample, this clonotype was seen many times. V is TRBV7-2 and J is TRBJ2-1; no clear D gene. Trimming stripped 5 bases from V and 8 bases from J, with 19 bases between. The CDR3 consists of 15 residues. The V gene's germline CDR1 is SGHTA and CDR2 FQGNSA. CDR3 bases: TGTGCCAGCAGCACCGACCGGGTCCCAGGCCATGAGCAGTTCTTC. It yields the protein CASSTDRVPGHEQFF. The complete variable domain, with remaining parts taken from reference TRBV7-2 and TRBJ2-1, reads GAGVSQSPSNKVTEKGKDVELRCDPISGHTALYWYRQSLGQGLEFLIYFQGNSAPDKSGLPSDRFSAERTGGSVSTLTIQRTQQEDSAVYLCASSTDRVPGHEQFFGPGTRLTVL.

The chain links TRBV5-5 to TRBJ1-2; D call uncertain. There are 14 residues in the CDR3. V lost 4 bases, J lost 8 bases, and 18 bases lay in between. The germline gives CDR1 SGHKS, CDR2 YYEKEE (reference sequence). The DNA for the CDR3 is TGTGCCAGCAGCACACCCCCCGGGCCGGGGGGCTACACCTTC. It yields the protein CASSTPPGPGGYTF.

This chain uses TRBV5-1 with TRBJ2-7; perhaps TRBD1 as D (6 bases). CDR1 is SGHRS and CDR2 is YFSETQ in the germline V gene. Trimming pared 1 base from V and 6 bases from J, leaving 20 bases between. This CDR3 has 16 amino acids. The CDR3 spells CASSLRDTRPGLEQYV. For the CDR3, the DNA is TGCGCCAGCAGCTTGAGGGACACCAGGCCCGGGCTCGAGCAGTACGTC.

This chain uses TRBV29-1 with TRBJ2-3; 8 bases match TRBD1. V was pared by 4 bases and J by 3 bases, with 3 bases of the junction left unmatched. Germline CDR1 is SQVTM and CDR2 is ANQGSEA. The CDR3 spans 13 residues. This chain's CDR3 is CSVVRTGTDTQYF. The CDR3 DNA follows: TGCAGCGTTGTTCGGACAGGGACAGATACGCAGTATTTT.

The rearrangement joins TRBV18 to TRBJ2-5; D is perhaps TRBD1 (6 bases). CDR1 and CDR2 (germline): KGHSH, LQKENI. Between the trimmed V and J ends, which lost 3 bases and 4 bases, there was a span of 12 bases. CDR3 length equals 14 residues. The CDR3 is CASSPPGVSETQYF. The CDR3 DNA sequence: TGTGCCAGCTCACCTCCAGGGGTGTCAGAGACCCAGTACTTC.

The chain joins TRBV7-2 to TRBJ2-2; 11 nucleotides match TRBD2. Germline values: CDR1 SGHTA, CDR2 FQGNSA. The CDR3 has 18 amino acids. Trimming cost V 0 bases and J 1 base; bases outside gene matches: 4. The DNA of the CDR3 is TGTGCCAGCAGCTTAGCTAGCGGGGGGGCCTTGAACACCGGGGAGCTGTTTTTT. This gives the protein CASSLASGGALNTGELFF.

The chain is built from TRBV21-1 and TRBJ2-1; TRBD1 is the table's D call, not checked against the DNA. TRBV21-1 is marked as a pseudogene. The CDR3 runs 15 residues. CDR3 coding DNA: TGTGCCACCACATTTATTCGGGACAGGGTGGATGAGCAGTTCTTC. Translation: CATTFIRDRVDEQFF.

This clonotype has a handful of counts. The chain combines TRBV9 with TRBJ2-7; D tentatively fits TRBD1 or TRBD2 (6 bases each). CDR1 is SGDLS and CDR2 is YYNGEE in the germline V gene. This CDR3 has 13 residues. V lost 2 bases, J lost 5 bases, and 11 bases lay in between. The CDR3, as DNA: TGTGCCAGCAGCGTTACGGGGGCCCACGAGCAGTACTTC. Translated: CASSVTGAHEQYF.

This clonotype has more than one count but fewer than ten. V gene TRBV7-2 combines with J gene TRBJ2-3, with D perhaps TRBD2 (6 bases). The V gene's germline CDR1 is SGHTA and CDR2 FQGNSA. V was trimmed by 1 base and J by 5 bases, leaving 22 bases between them. The CDR3 is made up of 18 amino acids. The chain's CDR3 is CASSLGFILRGLGDTQYF. DNA of the CDR3: TGTGCCAGCAGCTTAGGCTTCATATTGCGGGGTTTGGGAGATACGCAGTATTTT.

The chain recombines TRBV7-2 with TRBJ1-1, with TRBD1 as a possible D gene (5 bases). V lost 5 bases to trimming and J lost 5 bases, with 18 bases between them. This CDR3 has 15 amino acids. CDR1 is SGHTA, CDR2 FQGNSA, per germline. The CDR3 bases are TGTGCCAGCAGCCCCCAGGGAGGGGAGAAGACTGAAGCTTTCTTT. It is translated as CASSPQGGEKTEAFF.